Below, 10 T cell receptor beta chains from the same sample are listed, as sequenced in a study of identical twins. TCRdb re-analysed the 5' RACE reads in MiXCR, keeping a single row per CDR3 protein. The table has some 1,600,000 distinct CDR3 sequences, under 35% seen once. What was sequenced was cord blood. Receptors were obtained from a newborn girl in good health.

The chain uses TRBV24-1 and TRBJ1-6; D may be TRBD1 (5 bases). The CDR3 contains 17 residues. The V gene's germline CDR1 is KGHDR and CDR2 SFDVKD. V lost 1 base to trimming and J lost 9 bases, with 18 bases between them. Here the CDR3 DNA reads TGTGCCACCAGTGATTTAGGGGCGGTGGTATATGGTTCACCCCTCCACTTT. Protein: CATSDLGAVVYGSPLHF.

This sequence joins TRBV30 and TRBJ2-5; 8 positions agree with TRBD2. The germline V gene has CDR1 GTSNPN and CDR2 SVGIG (reference sequence). CDR3 length: 15 residues. The ends lost 0 bases at V and 2 bases at J; junction bases unmatched: 5. The chain's CDR3 is CAWSVPLAVQETQYF. The DNA of the CDR3 is TGTGCCTGGAGTGTCCCACTAGCGGTACAAGAGACCCAGTACTTC.

V and J are TRBV2 and TRBJ1-5; D not resolved. The CDR3 loop spans 14 amino acids. Trimming shortened V by 8 bases and J by 1 base, and 12 bases separated the two germline ends. From germline, CDR1 is SNHLY and CDR2 FYNNEI. DNA of the CDR3: TGTGCCAGCGGGGAGTGGGAGAGCAATCAGCCCCAGCATTTT. Translated, it gives CASGEWESNQPQHF. Using reference TRBV2 and TRBJ1-5 for the parts outside the CDR3, the full variable domain is EPEVTQTPSHQVTQMGQEVILRCVPISNHLYFYWYRQILGQKVEFLVSFYNNEISEKSEIFDDQFSVERPDGSNFTLKIRSTKLEDSAMYFCASGEWESNQPQHFGDGTRLSIL.

This clonotype was counted ten times or more. The rearrangement joins TRBV7-8 to TRBJ2-1, with 10 bases matching TRBD2. J lost 3 bases, V lost 5 bases, and 7 bases had no gene match. This CDR3 comprises 16 residues. The germline CDR1 and CDR2 sequences are SGHVS and FQNEAQ. The CDR3 loop reads CASSLERGGLYNEQFF. The CDR3, as DNA: TGTGCCAGCAGCCTTGAGCGGGGGGGCCTCTACAATGAGCAGTTCTTC.

The gene calls are TRBV4-2 and TRBJ1-3; D might be TRBD1 (5 bases). Trimming shortened V by 1 base and J by 0 bases, and 13 bases separated the two germline ends. This CDR3 contains 17 residues. The V gene's germline CDR1 is LGHNA and CDR2 YNFKEQ. The CDR3 coding sequence is TGTGCCAGCAGCCAAGGTGGACAAGGTCACTCTGGAAACACCATATATTTT. Encoded protein: CASSQGGQGHSGNTIYF.

This clonotype was picked up a small number of times. This chain joins TRBV28 and TRBJ1-2; tentative D call: TRBD1 (5 bases). Germline values: CDR1 MDHEN, CDR2 SYDVKM. V was clipped by 4 bases and J by 4 bases, with 13 bases between them. There are 14 residues in the CDR3. Here the CDR3 reads CASSSGTEVYGYTF. In DNA form, the CDR3 reads TGTGCCAGCAGTTCCGGGACTGAAGTCTATGGCTACACCTTC.

The chain combines TRBV14 with TRBJ2-3; D not resolved. The germline CDR1 and CDR2 sequences are SGHDN and FVKESK. Trimming stripped 3 bases from V and 4 bases from J, with 20 bases between. This CDR3 is 17 amino acids long. CDR3 in DNA: TGTGCCAGCAGCCAGACCACCCCTCAAAGTCCCGCAGATACGCAGTATTTT. Encoded protein: CASSQTTPQSPADTQYF.

CDR3 nucleotides: TGTGCCAGCAGTTTTGGGGAGACAGCGAACACTGAAGCTTTCTTT. It is translated as CASSFGETANTEAFF. The gene calls are TRBV27 and TRBJ1-1, with D maybe TRBD1 (5 bases). V shed 3 bases and J shed 1 base, with 12 bases lying between them. The germline CDR1 and CDR2 sequences are MNHEY and SMNVEV (reference sequence). The CDR3 has 15 residues.

This clonotype has at least ten counts. The chain has TRBV3-1 and TRBJ1-2; D may be TRBD1 (5 bases). Trimming left V 4 bases short and J 3 bases short, with 9 bases between. The CDR3 extends over 13 amino acids. Per germline, CDR1 LGHDT and CDR2 YNNKEL (reference sequence). The chain's CDR3 is CASSPRADYGYTF. The CDR3 nucleotides read TGTGCCAGCAGCCCCAGGGCGGACTATGGCTACACCTTC.

Only one count was recorded for this clonotype. CDR3 coding DNA: TGTGCCAGCTCACCACCTGGGACACTACAGAATACGCAGTATTTT. Its protein product is CASSPPGTLQNTQYF. The chain recombines TRBV18 with TRBJ2-3; D perhaps matches TRBD1 (6 bases). V gave up 0 bases and J gave up 7 bases, with 14 bases separating them. The CDR3 sequence is 15 residues long. Germline assignment: CDR1 KGHSH and CDR2 LQKENI.